Shown below are 10 T cell receptor beta chains from a single sample sequenced in a study of blood T cell dynamics during melanoma immunotherapy. Time point noted: pre-treatment baseline. Sequenced by immunoSEQ multiplex PCR; TCRdb stores in-frame clones only, minus some. The sample holds 5,500 to 6,500 clones, nearly 90% seen once. The source material was blood, sampled from a patient treated with checkpoint blockade. These receptors came from a human donor with melanoma.

The chain is built from TRBV18 and TRBJ2-5, with D maybe TRBD1 (6 bases). The CDR3 is 15 residues long. The ends were cut back, 5 bases at V and 2 bases at J, with 15 bases in the middle. The germline gives CDR1 KGHSH, CDR2 LQKENI. The CDR3 loop is CASSSYPRGQETQYF. Here the CDR3 DNA reads TGTGCCAGCTCATCGTATCCCAGGGGACAAGAGACCCAGTACTTC. Combining the CDR3 with reference TRBV18 and TRBJ2-5 gives the whole variable domain NAGVMQNPRHLVRRRGQEARLRCSPMKGHSHVYWYRQLPEEGLKFMVYLQKENIIDESGMPKERFSAEFPKEGPSILRIQQVVRGDSAAYFCASSSYPRGQETQYFGPGTRLLVL.

Concerning this clone: The junction and the germline gene differ at one end; a read error may be behind it. The chain has TRBV7-2 and TRBJ2-7; a weak D match, TRBD2 (5 bases). The CDR3 has 17 amino acids. CDR1 SGHTA and CDR2 FQGNSA come from the germline V gene. In nucleotides, the CDR3 is TGTGCCAGCAACTTAGCAGAGGTTCGGACTCCCGGGTACGAGCAGTACTTC. This translates into CASNLAEVRTPGYEQYF.

The J gene is TRBJ1-6, the V gene TRBV7-7; D ambiguous. V gave up 3 bases and J gave up 5 bases, with 5 bases separating them. The CDR3 is 13 amino acids. CDR1 is SSHAT and CDR2 is FNYEAQ in the germline V gene (reference sequence). In DNA form, the CDR3 reads TGTGCCAGCAGCTTGTCCGATAATTCACCCCTCCACTTT. As protein: CASSLSDNSPLHF.

This chain joins TRBV30 and TRBJ2-5, with 13 bases that match TRBD2. Trimming cost V 3 bases and J 5 bases; bases outside gene matches: 6. This CDR3 has 15 amino acids. The germline V gene encodes CDR1 GTSNPN and CDR2 SVGIG (reference sequence). In DNA, the CDR3 is TGTGCCTGGAGCCGGACTAGCGGGAGACGGGAGACCCAGTACTTC. Residues: CAWSRTSGRRETQYF.

The J gene is TRBJ1-1, the V gene TRBV7-2; weak D call: TRBD1 (5 bases). This CDR3 comprises 12 residues. The V gene lost 7 bases and the J gene lost 3 bases, with 9 bases spanning the gap. The germline CDR1 and CDR2 sequences are SGHTA and FQGNSA. The CDR3: CASNLRDTEAFF. The CDR3 DNA is TGTGCCAGCAACCTCAGGGACACTGAAGCTTTCTTT. The full variable domain, with the rest looked up from reference TRBV7-2 and TRBJ1-1, is GAGVSQSPSNKVTEKGKDVELRCDPISGHTALYWYRQSLGQGLEFLIYFQGNSAPDKSGLPSDRFSAERTGGSVSTLTIQRTQQEDSAVYLCASNLRDTEAFFGQGTRLTVV.

The chain carries TRBV4-2 and TRBJ2-1; 7 positions match TRBD1. V lost 4 bases to trimming and J lost 7 bases; unmatched junction nucleotides: 10. The CDR3 contains 15 residues. Per the germline V gene, CDR1 is LGHNA and CDR2 is YNFKEQ. In nucleotides, the CDR3 is TGTGCCAGCAGCCGCGTTCAAACAGGGGAAAATGAGCAGTTCTTC. Amino acid sequence: CASSRVQTGENEQFF.

The rearrangement joins TRBV4-1 to TRBJ2-5, with D unclear. Looked up from germline, CDR1 is MGHRA and CDR2 is YSYEKL. V dropped 3 bases and J dropped 0 bases, with 2 bases sitting between them. The CDR3 is 12 residues long. CDR3 loop: CASSQNQETQYF. The CDR3 DNA reads as TGCGCCAGCAGCCAGAACCAAGAGACCCAGTACTTC.

The genes are TRBV6-1 and TRBJ1-1; no definite D call. This CDR3 is built from 15 residues. Trimming stripped 2 bases from V and 0 bases from J, with 10 bases between. Looked up from germline, CDR1 is MNHNS and CDR2 is SASEGT. The CDR3 spells CASSEIPQLNTEAFF. In DNA form, the CDR3 reads TGTGCCAGCAGTGAAATTCCACAGCTGAACACTGAAGCTTTCTTT.

This chain connects TRBV7-9 to TRBJ2-1, with 10 positions matching TRBD2. CDR3 length: 16 residues. The junction had 8 bases not matched to a gene; V was cut back by 5 bases and J by 4 bases. In germline, CDR1 is SEHNR, CDR2 FQNEAQ (reference sequence). CDR3 bases: TGTGCCAGCAGCCCCCCGGGACTAGCGACATACAATGAGCAGTTCTTC. Its translation is CASSPPGLATYNEQFF.

The chain employs TRBV11-3 and TRBJ1-1; the D gene is possibly TRBD1 (5 bases). The germline V gene encodes CDR1 SGHNT and CDR2 YENEEA. The CDR3 runs 13 residues. Between the trimmed V and J ends, which lost 3 bases and 8 bases, there was a span of 13 bases. The CDR3 spells CASSFTRTGEAFF. CDR3 in DNA: TGTGCCAGCAGCTTTACAAGAACAGGAGAAGCTTTCTTT. Full variable domain (remainder filled in from reference TRBV11-3 and TRBJ1-1): EAGVVQSPRYKIIEKKQPVAFWCNPISGHNTLYWYLQNLGQGPELLIRYENEEAVDDSQLPKDRFSAERLKGVDSTLKIQPAELGDSAVYLCASSFTRTGEAFFGQGTRLTVV.